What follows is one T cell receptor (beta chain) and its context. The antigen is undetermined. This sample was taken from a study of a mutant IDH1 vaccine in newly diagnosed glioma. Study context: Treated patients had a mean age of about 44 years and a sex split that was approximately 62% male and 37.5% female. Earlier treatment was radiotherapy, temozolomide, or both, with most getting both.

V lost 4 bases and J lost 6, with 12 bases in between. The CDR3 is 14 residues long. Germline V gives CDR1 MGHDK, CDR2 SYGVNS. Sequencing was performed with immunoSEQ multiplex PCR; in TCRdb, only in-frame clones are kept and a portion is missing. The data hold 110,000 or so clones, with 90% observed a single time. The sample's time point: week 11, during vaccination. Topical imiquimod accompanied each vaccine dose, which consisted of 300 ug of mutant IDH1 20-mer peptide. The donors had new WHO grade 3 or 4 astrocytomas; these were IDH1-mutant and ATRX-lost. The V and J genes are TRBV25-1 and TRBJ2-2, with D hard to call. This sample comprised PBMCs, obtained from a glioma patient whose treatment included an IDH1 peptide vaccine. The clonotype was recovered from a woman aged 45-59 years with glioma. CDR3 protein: CASSVGWAAGELFF. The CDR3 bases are TGTGCCAGCAGTGTAGGTTGGGCTGCCGGGGAGCTGTTTTTT.